The TCR beta chain described here comes from a study of blood T cell repertoires in COVID-19. Data came from immunoSEQ multiplex PCR; TCRdb stores just in-frame clones and leaves some out. This table has 45,000 to 55,000 clones, 90% appearing once. The sequencing input was peripheral blood. This receptor was identified in a human donor in a cohort sampled during active COVID-19.

The CDR3 nucleotides are TGTGCCAGTAGTGAGGACTACGAGCAGTACTTC. Encoded protein: CASSEDYEQYF. The V call is TRBV19, the J call TRBJ2-7; D is unresolved. The CDR3 loop spans 11 amino acids. With 5 bases removed from V and 3 bases from J, the gap between germline ends came to 5 bases. The germline CDR1 and CDR2 sequences are LNHDA and SQIVND (reference sequence).